This T cell receptor (beta chain) was identified during a study of cytomegalovirus exposure and HLA in healthy donors (dated by TCRdb to 2015 to 2018). About the full investigation: An earlier analysis of several hundred of the donors reported 276 Gb of sequence data and 117 million unique TCR beta sequences obtained from some 200 million T cells. An early release covering 550 to 700 HLA-typed donors comprised about 300 gigabases of sequencing data and 85 million to 100 million unique TCR sequences. The genetic ancestry cluster associated with self-reported Caucasian donors included about four fifths of the 398 genotyped donors. The study aimed to test whether signatures of past pathogen exposure could be identified by cataloging public T cell receptors. The study profiled the T cell repertoires of some 610 subjects by immunosequencing and related them to cytomegalovirus serostatus. A separate validation cohort of approximately 130 different subjects was used in addition to the roughly 670-subject first cohort. High-throughput TCR immunosequencing, statistical association of individual TCRs with disease status, and machine learning were combined to predict cytomegalovirus infection status. A later analysis re-examined previously published TCR beta repertoires from about 700 donors and added high-resolution HLA genotyping to investigate patterns of TCR occurrence. In the later analysis, no new phenotypic data were used to find candidate immune exposures; instead, reliance was placed on TCR beta sequences and their occurrence across donors. An earlier analysis of around 540 of the donors applied high-throughput TCR beta sequencing to assess whether each TCR beta V gene segment acted as functional or pseudogenic. Alongside the repertoire data, information on donor age, sex, ethnicity and CMV serostatus was compiled. Genome-wide SNP genotypes for about 60% of the 666 donors were used in a later genetic analysis, which treated that subset as a discovery cohort. Every discovery cohort repertoire had been produced on one sequencing platform. HLA typing included class I and class II loci at four-digit resolution. The number of donors typed differed by locus, with 629-630 for A, B, C, DRB1 and DQB1, 522 for DQA1, 606 for DPA1, and 400 to 490 for DPB1. About five DR-DQ haplotypes were treated as single units for association and clustering because of strong linkage in the cohort. On average, about 200,000 unique TCR beta nucleotide sequences were sequenced per donor among 398 genotyped donors of the cohort, with roughly 18% of those sequences being non-productive.

In total, just over 650 healthy bone marrow donors made up the cohort. All cohort members were sampled while nominally healthy, although unrecorded immune exposures were likely present. The donor tested CMV seropositive and was one of the 289 seropositive cohort members. A peripheral blood sample was collected from each donor, and TCR beta sequencing was performed on peripheral blood mononuclear cells. The Qiagen DNeasy Blood Extraction Kit was used to extract genomic DNA from the blood cell samples. Results the study describes overall, beyond this receptor: Most CMV-associated TCR beta chains appeared to be HLA-restricted in a later analysis, and the HLA associations seemed to be driven largely by CMV exposure. Only TCR beta chains were sequenced in this cohort, and the absence of alpha or paired-chain data limited detectable features. Sequencing depth was assumed to be roughly uniform across donors in the presence/absence analyses, though that assumption may not hold. Compared with the roughly 720-donor mean, donors in an Asian-associated ancestry cluster had fewer N-insertions in productive TCRs, according to a later genetic analysis. A cluster of highly shared sequence variants was judged likely to be a technical artifact of the sequencing pipeline. An association between a missense DCLRE1C variant and V-gene and J-gene trimming of TCR beta chains was found in a later genetic analysis and replicated in an independent cohort. The classifier was reported to diagnose cytomegalovirus status with high specificity and sensitivity in both the original and validation cohorts. It was suggested by the authors that the approach could potentially be generalized to other disease states and immunological phenotypes. Broadly in line with IMGT annotations, most TCR beta V segments showed up in productive rearrangements about 87% or about 30% of the time in an earlier analysis of 450 to 750 of the donors. A later analysis associated 17,000 or so TCR beta sequences with specific HLA alleles at a false discovery rate of 0.05. The earlier analysis of 587 of the donors excluded approximately 17 rarely observed V segments, including chromosome 9 orphons, because counts were too low. Most TCR sequences were seen in very few donors, while some public TCRs were found in many individuals. HLA typing was unavailable for some donors at each locus, so association tests used only the typed subset. In vitro tests confirmed that three of the cytomegalovirus-associated TCR beta chains recognize cytomegalovirus antigens. Some IMGT-functional V segments, including TRBV6-2 and TRBV6-3, could not be distinguished by the 87-base-pair reads and were therefore excluded. In a later analysis, the rate of TCR association differed among HLA loci, with DRB1 alleles having the most associated TCRs and HLA-C alleles having the fewest. Compared with equally common non-associated chains, HLA-associated TCR beta chains in a later analysis were more clonally expanded and had lower generation probabilities. When HLA alleles, especially DR and DQ, strongly co-occurred, TCR associations were difficult to assign to individual alleles. Immune exposure information for the cohort was limited to CMV serostatus. In a later analysis, several top co-occurrence clusters were reported to appear linked to parvovirus B19, influenza, CMV and Epstein-Barr virus. A further reported finding was that TCR beta sequences accurately predicted the HLA-A and HLA-B alleles for most subjects in the first cohort. The study gave a list of around 170 TCR beta chains associated with cytomegalovirus. Linkage disequilibrium might explain the correlated functional status among segregating V segments, but an unknown experimental factor could not be ruled out.

From the cysteine through the phenylalanine, the CDR3 covers 14 amino acids. The only DNA kept is the CDR3, 42 bases in frame from the first base. V loses 3 bases, J loses 0 bases, and the germline ends lie 9 bases apart. CDR1 and CDR2, per the germline V gene (reference sequence), are MNHEY and SMNVEV. The library was generated by the immunoSEQ multiplex PCR assay. For the multiplex PCR, a mixture combining 60 forward primers for TCR Vbeta segments and 13 reverse primers for TCR Jbeta segments was used. A multiplex PCR assay on genomic DNA amplified the CDR3 region of rearranged TCR beta genes. On the Illumina HiSeq System, the amplified TCR beta libraries were sequenced as 87-base-pair reads. The paper's processing steps were these. Across the roughly 700 repertoires, a later analysis counted 75 million to 90 million unique TCR beta chains, 9.5 million to 12 million of which were shared by at least two donors. To remove PCR and sequencing errors, raw reads were error-corrected and collapsed into unique sequences using a nearest-neighbor algorithm that merged closely related sequences. Alignment of CDR3 sequences to IMGT reference sequences was used to assign V, D and J gene segments. For a sequence to be retained, a match of at least six nucleotides to both a V gene segment and a J gene segment was required. Rearrangements were classified as productive when the CDR3 lacked stop codons and remained in frame with V and J, and all other rearrangements were classified as non-productive. CDR3 was defined by IMGT convention, running from the second conserved V-encoded cysteine to the conserved J-encoded phenylalanine. The earlier analysis of a few hundred of the donors excluded any sequence lacking an unambiguous match to a single V gene segment. An earlier analysis of a few hundred of the donors called V segments functional above 56.7% productive rearrangements and segregating when the between-donor standard deviation exceeded 5%. A statistical classification framework was developed to diagnose cytomegalovirus status using the catalog of TCR beta chain sequences. In a later analysis, TCR nucleotide sequences were compared against IMGT/GENE-DB human TR gene sequences so that V and J genes could be assigned. Using the TCRdist pipeline, a later analysis assigned CDR3 sequences along with most-parsimonious VDJ recombination scenarios. In a later analysis, each TCR beta chain was defined by its CDR3 amino acid sequence together with its V-gene family, and reads without a unique V-gene family were excluded. A later analysis removed 500 to 650 highly shared, low-generation-probability nucleotide sequences to deal with suspected cross-contamination and a sequencing artifact. For each public chain, a later analysis derived a clonal expansion index from normalized ranks of inferred template counts within each repertoire. A later analysis computed generation probabilities with a VDJ recombination model fitted to out-of-frame rearrangements, and checked the results against IGoR. In a later analysis, hypergeometric tests were used to score TCR-TCR, TCR-HLA and TCR-CMV co-occurrence, with a repertoire-size bias correction applied to TCR pairs. A later analysis estimated false discovery rates by permuting HLA or CMV assignments 20 times. A later analysis grouped co-occurring TCRs with DBSCAN, adding TCRdist sequence similarity when clustering within HLA-allele-positive subsets. Repertoires with fewer than 30,000 or more than 120,000 public chains were left out of co-occurrence clustering, as were a handful of repertoires with anomalous nucleotide sharing. TCRdb took over this immuneACCESS table, retaining in-frame rearrangements with V and J assigned. Such tables are incomplete; in checked studies, under half of the missing clones stem from an unresolved V gene, and the remainder is unexplained. V and J calls and clone size are those listed in that table; D and trimming were worked out from the DNA. The sample table contains about 98,000 clones; only one count was recorded for about four fifths of them. 11% of the sample belongs to the ten largest clones.

A note on this clone: What antigen it recognizes has not been identified. The sample holds no much larger clone one base away, and base qualities are not on file.

This clonotype was obtained from a man between 18 and 29 years old in good health and CMV-seropositive. The V and J genes are TRBV27 and TRBJ2-7; the D gene is perhaps TRBD1, on 6 matching bases. Input material: PBMCs. The nucleotides read TGTGCCAGCAGTTTGGGGGCGGACTCCTACGAGCAGTACTTC. This encodes CASSLGADSYEQYF.